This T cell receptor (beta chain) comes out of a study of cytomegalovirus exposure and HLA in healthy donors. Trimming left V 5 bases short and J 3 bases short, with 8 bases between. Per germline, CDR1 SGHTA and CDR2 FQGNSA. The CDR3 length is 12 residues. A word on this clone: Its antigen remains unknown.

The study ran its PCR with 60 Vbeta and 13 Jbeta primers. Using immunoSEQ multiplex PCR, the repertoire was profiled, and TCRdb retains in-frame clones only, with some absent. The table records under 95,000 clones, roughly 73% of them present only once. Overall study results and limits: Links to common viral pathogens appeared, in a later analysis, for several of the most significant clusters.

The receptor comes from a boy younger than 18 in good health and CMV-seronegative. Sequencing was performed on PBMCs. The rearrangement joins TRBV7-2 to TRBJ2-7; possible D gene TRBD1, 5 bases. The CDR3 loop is CASSVTGYEQYF. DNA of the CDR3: TGTGCCAGCAGCGTCACAGGCTACGAGCAGTACTTC. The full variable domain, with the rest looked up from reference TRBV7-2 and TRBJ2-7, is GAGVSQSPSNKVTEKGKDVELRCDPISGHTALYWYRQSLGQGLEFLIYFQGNSAPDKSGLPSDRFSAERTGGSVSTLTIQRTQQEDSAVYLCASSVTGYEQYFGPGTRLTVT.